This TCR beta chain emerged from a study of identical twins. TCRdb fed the 5' RACE reads into MiXCR, producing one record per CDR3 protein. This sample carries 400,000 to 500,000 distinct CDR3 sequences, 13% to 15% of them seen once, and the ten largest clones take 0.95% to 1%. Germline CDR1 and CDR2: MNHEY and SVGEGT. The V and J ends lost 0 bases and 6 bases respectively, with 18 bases between them. There are 17 residues in the CDR3. The sample was also reused in another study, on yellow fever vaccine responses in identical twins. Per that paper: Twins reportedly mounted vaccine T cell responses that seemed partly convergent, partly personalized.

The sample comprised CD4+ T cells sorted from blood. V and J are TRBV6-2 or TRBV6-3 and TRBJ2-1; no reliable D call. The clonotype was recovered from a woman aged 18-29 years in good health. CDR3 loop: CASSYSGNALESNEQFF. DNA for the CDR3: TGTGCCAGCAGTTACTCGGGAAATGCTTTGGAATCCAATGAGCAGTTCTTC.